These 25 T cell receptor beta chains originate from one sample sequenced in a study of blood T cell repertoires in COVID-19. Some clones are missing from TCRdb's copy, which holds only in-frame ones; the method was immunoSEQ multiplex PCR. The table has about 60,000 clones, around four fifths seen once. The specimen sequenced was peripheral blood. The source of these receptors is a young man with COVID-19, enrolled during active disease.

The rearrangement uses TRBV2 and TRBJ1-6; D call uncertain. This CDR3 comprises 15 residues. Germline V gene data show CDR1 as SNHLY and CDR2 as FYNNEI. V lost 7 bases and J lost 10, with 20 bases in between. The CDR3 sequence is CASMRLVTVYSPLHF. The CDR3 DNA sequence: TGTGCCAGCATGAGGTTGGTGACCGTCTACTCACCCCTCCACTTT. The whole variable domain, remainder taken from reference TRBV2 and TRBJ1-6, is EPEVTQTPSHQVTQMGQEVILRCVPISNHLYFYWYRQILGQKVEFLVSFYNNEISEKSEIFDDQFSVERPDGSNFTLKIRSTKLEDSAMYFCASMRLVTVYSPLHFGNGTRLTVT.

CDR3 amino acids: CASSSQRNSPLHF. CDR3 DNA sequence: TGTGCCAGCAGCTCCCAGAGGAATTCACCCCTCCACTTT. This sequence joins TRBV3-1 (or the pseudogene TRBV3-2) and TRBJ1-6; D is uncertain. This CDR3 contains 13 residues. The V gene's germline CDR1 is LGHDT and CDR2 YNNKEL (reference sequence). The V end lost 5 bases, the J end lost 7 bases, and 9 bases lay between the germline ends.

The chain is built from TRBV6-1 and TRBJ1-2, with D possibly matching TRBD1 (6 bases). The CDR3 loop spans 14 amino acids. V was shortened by 1 base and J by 8 bases, with 14 bases between the two germline ends. Germline CDR1 MNHNS, CDR2 SASEGT. The CDR3 is CASSEGPGQIGYTF. DNA for the CDR3: TGTGCCAGCAGTGAAGGCCCAGGACAGATCGGCTACACCTTC.

The J gene is TRBJ2-5, the V gene TRBV19; tentatively, D is TRBD2 (6 bases). The CDR3 consists of 17 residues. Germline values: CDR1 LNHDA, CDR2 SQIVND (reference sequence). V was trimmed by 5 bases and J by 4 bases, leaving 23 bases between them. CDR3 coding DNA: TGTGCCAGTAGTGAACCGGGGCCCCGACTAGGAGCAGAGACCCAGTACTTC. Its translation is CASSEPGPRLGAETQYF.

The chain combines TRBV30 with TRBJ1-2, with a possible D match to TRBD1 (6 bases). The CDR3 spans 13 residues. V was clipped by 5 bases and J by 4 bases, with 14 bases between them. CDR1 is GTSNPN and CDR2 is SVGIG in the germline V gene (reference sequence). The CDR3 loop reads CAWSVSTGYGYTF. The CDR3 DNA follows: TGTGCCTGGTCCGTTTCGACAGGCTATGGCTACACCTTC. Filled out from reference TRBV30 and TRBJ1-2, the complete variable domain reads SQTIHQWPATLVQPVGSPLSLECTVEGTSNPNLYWYRQAAGRGLQLLFYSVGIGQISSEVPQNLSASRPQDRQFILSSKKLLLSDSGFYLCAWSVSTGYGYTFGSGTRLTVV.

V and J are TRBV12-2 and TRBJ2-1; the D call of TRBD2 is as the table states it, not checked on the DNA. TRBV12-2 is an annotated pseudogene. The CDR3 consists of 16 residues. The CDR3 sequence is CASRLAPIVRRDEQFF. DNA of the CDR3: TGTGCAAGTCGCTTAGCGCCGATCGTCCGCCGCGATGAGCAGTTCTTC.

The V call is TRBV2, the J call TRBJ1-4; D unclear. The ends were cut back, 6 bases at V and 8 bases at J, with 19 bases in the middle. There are 15 residues in the CDR3. CDR1 is SNHLY and CDR2 is FYNNEI in the germline V gene. CDR3 in amino acids: CASSATGHVSEKLFF. The CDR3 DNA sequence: TGTGCCAGCAGCGCTACGGGTCATGTAAGCGAAAAACTGTTTTTT.

The J gene is TRBJ2-7, the V gene TRBV12-5; tentatively, D is TRBD1 (6 bases). The CDR3 is made up of 13 amino acids. Trimming left V 6 bases short and J 2 bases short, with 11 bases between. Per germline, CDR1 LGHNT and CDR2 FRNRAP. CDR3 sequence: CASGGTPPYEQYF. In nucleotides, the CDR3 is TGTGCTAGTGGGGGGACACCACCCTACGAGCAGTACTTC.

This clone was recorded at least ten times. The CDR3 nucleotides are TGTGCCAGCAGCTTAGAGACAGGGGGCCGGATGAACACTGAAGCTTTCTTT. Its translation: CASSLETGGRMNTEAFF. The V call is TRBV7-9, the J call TRBJ1-1; 10 bases fit TRBD1. CDR3 length: 17 residues. Trimming at V came to 1 base and at J to 0 bases, leaving 5 bases not matched to a gene. CDR1 and CDR2 from the germline V gene are SEHNR and FQNEAQ (reference sequence).

This clone showed up just once. The genes are TRBV19 and TRBJ1-1; D remains ambiguous. V lost 5 bases and J 6 bases, leaving 13 bases between the germline ends. Germline V gene data show CDR1 as LNHDA and CDR2 as SQIVND (reference sequence). The CDR3 is made up of 13 amino acids. Here the CDR3 DNA reads TGTGCCAGTAGTCCCCGAGGGCCCCCTGAAGCTTTCTTT. This encodes CASSPRGPPEAFF.

This clone appeared a few times. The chain carries TRBV5-6 and TRBJ1-4; D call uncertain. Germline V CDR1 and CDR2: SGHDT, YYEEEE. The length of the CDR3 is 16 residues. The V and J ends lost 4 bases and 6 bases respectively, with 19 bases between them. The CDR3 sequence: CASSPGPGYIDEKLFF. The DNA for the CDR3 is TGTGCCAGCAGCCCGGGCCCGGGGTACATCGATGAAAAACTGTTTTTT.

The rearrangement uses TRBV9 and TRBJ1-1, with 7 positions matching TRBD1. The CDR3 loop spans 12 amino acids. With 4 bases clipped from V and 7 bases from J, the junction kept 4 bases outside the gene matches. Germline values: CDR1 SGDLS, CDR2 YYNGEE. The CDR3 DNA is TGTGCCAGCAGCTCCCAGGGGGGTGAAGCTTTCTTT. This codes for CASSSQGGEAFF. The full variable domain, rest sourced from reference TRBV9 and TRBJ1-1, is DSGVTQTPKHLITATGQRVTLRCSPRSGDLSVYWYQQSLDQGLQFLIQYYNGEERAKGNILERFSAQQFPDLHSELNLSSLELGDSALYFCASSSQGGEAFFGQGTRLTVV.

The chain employs TRBV6-5 and TRBJ1-5; TRBD1 matches at 8 bases. Trimming took 6 bases from V and 4 from J; bases not matched to a gene: 8. CDR1 MNHEY and CDR2 SVGAGI come from the germline V gene. This CDR3 comprises 15 residues. The CDR3 loop reads CASSQGQGWNQPQHF. DNA of the CDR3: TGTGCCAGCAGCCAAGGACAGGGTTGGAATCAGCCCCAGCATTTT.

By frequency in the sample, this clone is hyperexpanded. J is TRBJ2-1 and V is TRBV11-2; 9 positions match TRBD2. The CDR3 spans 17 residues. Trimming cost V 3 bases and J 6 bases; bases outside gene matches: 12. Germline assignment: CDR1 SGHAT and CDR2 FQNNGV. The CDR3 bases are TGTGCCAGCAGCTTTGGGCGAGCGGGAGGAAATCTCAATGAGCAGTTCTTC. Translating it yields CASSFGRAGGNLNEQFF.

The genes are TRBV7-9 and TRBJ1-1; D is uncertain. Germline CDR1 and CDR2: SEHNR and FQNEAQ (reference sequence). The CDR3 length is 16 residues. Trimming removed 4 bases from V and 4 bases from J, with 19 bases in between. This CDR3 reads CASSCPSGGICTEAFF. The CDR3 DNA reads as TGTGCCAGCAGCTGCCCGTCAGGAGGGATCTGCACTGAAGCTTTCTTT.

This clone showed up just a few times. This chain joins TRBV19 and TRBJ1-1, with D possibly matching TRBD1 (5 bases). Trimming pared 3 bases from V and 3 bases from J, leaving 14 bases between. Germline CDR1 LNHDA, CDR2 SQIVND (reference sequence). This CDR3 has 15 residues. The chain's CDR3 is CASSIGGELDTEAFF. CDR3 bases: TGTGCCAGTAGTATTGGGGGGGAGTTGGACACTGAAGCTTTCTTT.

The sample holds many counts of this clone. This sequence joins TRBV7-6 and TRBJ2-2; D is undetermined. From germline, CDR1 is SGHVS and CDR2 FNYEAQ. The CDR3 is 15 residues long. V was clipped by 2 bases and J by 5 bases, with 12 bases between them. This chain's CDR3 is CASSLNPEPTGELFF. The CDR3 bases are TGTGCCAGCAGCTTAAACCCAGAACCGACCGGGGAGCTGTTTTTT.

J is TRBJ1-1 and V is TRBV14; TRBD1 matches at 7 bases. This CDR3 region has 16 residues. The J segment lost 6 bases and the V segment lost 6 bases, leaving 16 bases of the junction unmatched. In germline, CDR1 is SGHDN, CDR2 FVKESK. CDR3 loop: CASSTRTGESWAEAFF. DNA of the CDR3: TGTGCCAGCAGTACTAGAACAGGGGAATCGTGGGCTGAAGCTTTCTTT.

This chain uses TRBV7-2 with TRBJ2-4; 7 bases line up with TRBD2. The CDR3 has 15 amino acids. The germline V gene encodes CDR1 SGHTA and CDR2 FQGNSA. V shed 3 bases and J 7 bases; nucleotides not matched to a gene: 9. CDR3 sequence (DNA): TGTGCCAGCAGCTTCTTAGGGGAGGGCCGGAACATTCAGTACTTC. Translating gives CASSFLGEGRNIQYF.

This chain joins TRBV15 and TRBJ1-4, with 9 bases fitting TRBD1. Germline CDR1 and CDR2: LNHNV and YYDKDF (reference sequence). With 3 bases clipped from V and 5 bases from J, the junction kept 1 base outside the gene matches. The CDR3 sequence is 14 residues long. Here the CDR3 DNA reads TGTGCCACCAGCAGGGGACAGGGAAATGAAAAACTGTTTTTT. Translating it yields CATSRGQGNEKLFF. The full variable domain, completed using reference TRBV15 and TRBJ1-4, is DAMVIQNPRYQVTQFGKPVTLSCSQTLNHNVMYWYQQKSSQAPKLLFHYYDKDFNNEADTPDNFQSRRPNTSFCFLDIRSPGLGDTAMYLCATSRGQGNEKLFFGSGTQLSVL.

The V and J genes are TRBV6-5 and TRBJ2-5, with D possibly TRBD2 on 6 matching bases. The CDR3 totals 14 residues. V shed 6 bases and J shed 8 bases, with 19 bases lying between them. CDR1 is MNHEY, CDR2 SVGAGI, per germline. The CDR3 DNA reads TGTGCCAGCAGCGCCGGAGGGTCTCCTCCAACCCAGTACTTC. This codes for CASSAGGSPPTQYF.

V is TRBV10-3 and J is TRBJ1-1, with D possibly TRBD1 on 5 matching bases. CDR3 length: 15 residues. V shed 0 bases and J shed 0 bases, with 8 bases lying between them. Per the germline V gene, CDR1 is ENHRY and CDR2 is SYGVKD. In DNA, the CDR3 is TGTGCCATCAGTGAGTCGGGACTCCTGAACACTGAAGCTTTCTTT. Encoded protein: CAISESGLLNTEAFF.

The CDR3 nucleotides are TGCGCCAGCAGAGCCGCCTACGAGCAGTACTTC. Residues: CASRAAYEQYF. V is TRBV10-2 and J is TRBJ2-7; unclear D gene. The CDR3 runs to 11 residues. Germline V gene data show CDR1 as WSHSY and CDR2 as SAAADI. The germline V and J ends were trimmed by 6 bases and 2 bases, with 5 bases remaining between them.

The chain couples TRBV3-1 (or the pseudogene TRBV3-2) to TRBJ2-1; tentatively, D is TRBD1 (6 bases). From germline, CDR1 is LGHDT and CDR2 YNNKEL (reference sequence). V was pared by 5 bases and J by 8 bases, with 19 bases between. The CDR3 extends over 15 amino acids. The CDR3 DNA reads as TGTGCCAGCAGCTACAAACAGGGCAGCGGCGATGAGCAGTTCTTC. Its translation: CASSYKQGSGDEQFF.

The chain has TRBV19 and TRBJ1-1, with 9 bases aligning to TRBD1. V dropped 9 bases and J dropped 6; count of bases not matched to a gene: 11. The germline V gene encodes CDR1 LNHDA and CDR2 SQIVND (reference sequence). The CDR3 contains 14 residues. The CDR3 loop reads CASIRQGESPEAFF. In DNA, the CDR3 is TGTGCCAGCATACGACAGGGGGAAAGCCCTGAAGCTTTCTTT.